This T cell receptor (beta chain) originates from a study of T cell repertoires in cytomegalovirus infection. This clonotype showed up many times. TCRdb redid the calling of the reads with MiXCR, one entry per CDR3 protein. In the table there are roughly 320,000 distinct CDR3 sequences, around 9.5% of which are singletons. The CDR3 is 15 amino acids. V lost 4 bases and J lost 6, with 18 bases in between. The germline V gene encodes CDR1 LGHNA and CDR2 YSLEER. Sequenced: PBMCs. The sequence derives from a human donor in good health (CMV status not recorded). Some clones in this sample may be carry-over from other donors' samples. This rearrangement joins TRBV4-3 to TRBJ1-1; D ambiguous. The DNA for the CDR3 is TGCGCCAGCAGCCCCTCCCAGGAGGCTGTGGCTGAAGCTTTCTTT. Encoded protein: CASSPSQEAVAEAFF.